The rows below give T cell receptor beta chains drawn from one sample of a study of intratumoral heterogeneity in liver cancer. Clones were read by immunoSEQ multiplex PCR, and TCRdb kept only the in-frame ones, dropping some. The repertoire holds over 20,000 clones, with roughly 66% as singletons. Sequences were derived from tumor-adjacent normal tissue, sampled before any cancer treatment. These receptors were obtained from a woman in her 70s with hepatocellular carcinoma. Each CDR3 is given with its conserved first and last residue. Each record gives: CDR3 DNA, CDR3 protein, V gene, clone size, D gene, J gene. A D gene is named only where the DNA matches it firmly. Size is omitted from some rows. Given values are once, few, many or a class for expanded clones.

DNA: TGCGCCAGCAGCTTAGGGGGGGGAGCAGGATCACCCCTCCACTTT
CDR3: CASSLGGGAGSPLHF
V: TRBV5-1
size: -
D: -
J: TRBJ1-6

DNA: TGTGCCAGCAGCCCCGGACTAGCGGGCTACGAGCAGTACTTC
CDR3: CASSPGLAGYEQYF
V: TRBV3-1/TRBV3-2
size: -
D: TRBD2
J: TRBJ2-7

DNA: TGTGCCAGCAGTTCGGGAAAATACGAGCAGTACTTC
CDR3: CASSSGKYEQYF
V: TRBV28
size: -
D: -
J: TRBJ2-7

DNA: TGCGCCAGCAGCTTGGACGCAGGGGATAATTCACCCCTCCACTTT
CDR3: CASSLDAGDNSPLHF
V: TRBV5-1
size: -
D: -
J: TRBJ1-6

DNA: TGTGCCAGCAGCGTAGTGTCGGGGGCGCTTAGAAACACCATATATTTT
CDR3: CASSVVSGALRNTIYF
V: TRBV9
size: -
D: -
J: TRBJ1-3

DNA: TGTGCCAGCAGCCAAGATGGGGGCGGAGGATGGACACCCCTCCACTTT
CDR3: CASSQDGGGGWTPLHF
V: TRBV3-1/TRBV3-2
size: -
D: -
J: TRBJ1-6

DNA: TGTGCCAGCAGTGAAATGGCAGGGGGAGTCTCCTACAATGAGCAGTTCTTC
CDR3: CASSEMAGGVSYNEQFF
V: TRBV6-1
size: few
D: TRBD1
J: TRBJ2-1

DNA: TGTGCCAGCATAGATCAGAGAGATACGCAGTATTTT
CDR3: CASIDQRDTQYF
V: TRBV28
size: -
D: -
J: TRBJ2-3

DNA: TGCGCCAGCAGCCAAGATTGGCAGGGGGGCTCCTACGAGCAGTACTTC
CDR3: CASSQDWQGGSYEQYF
V: TRBV4-1
size: few
D: -
J: TRBJ2-7

DNA: TGCGCCAGCAGTGAGTACGAGCAGTACTTC
CDR3: CASSEYEQYF
V: TRBV10-2
size: -
D: -
J: TRBJ2-7

DNA: TGTGCCAGCAGTCTAACCTTACTGGGGACAGGGACCTACGAGCAGTACTTC
CDR3: CASSLTLLGTGTYEQYF
V: TRBV6-6
size: -
D: TRBD1
J: TRBJ2-7

DNA: TGCGCCAGCAGCCCTGAGAACAGGGCTTACGGGGAGCTGTTTTTT
CDR3: CASSPENRAYGELFF
V: TRBV5-1
size: few
D: -
J: TRBJ2-2

DNA: TGCGCCAGCAGCCAAGATGGACTAGCGGGAGTGGGCGAGCAGTTCTTC
CDR3: CASSQDGLAGVGEQFF
V: TRBV4-1
size: -
D: TRBD2
J: TRBJ2-1

DNA: TGTGCCAGCAGTCCCGGGACAGGGTTCGGGCAGCCCCAGCATTTT
CDR3: CASSPGTGFGQPQHF
V: TRBV2
size: -
D: TRBD1
J: TRBJ1-5

DNA: TGTGCCAGCAGCTTCAGTGGGGGGGCAGATACGCAGTATTTT
CDR3: CASSFSGGADTQYF
V: TRBV5-4
size: few
D: TRBD2
J: TRBJ2-3

DNA: TGCGCCAGCAGCCCCCACCGGGACACCGAGCAGTTCTTC
CDR3: CASSPHRDTEQFF
V: TRBV4-1
size: -
D: -
J: TRBJ2-1

DNA: TGTGCCAGCAGTTTGGCCGGGTACGTCTATGGCTACACCTTC
CDR3: CASSLAGYVYGYTF
V: TRBV28
size: medium-sized
D: -
J: TRBJ1-2

DNA: TGTGCCAGCAGCTCGGCGGGACCCCCGGGAGATGAGCAGTTCTTC
CDR3: CASSSAGPPGDEQFF
V: TRBV7-3
size: -
D: -
J: TRBJ2-1

DNA: TGTGCCACCAGTGGGGACAGCACAGATACGCAGTATTTT
CDR3: CATSGDSTDTQYF
V: TRBV24-1
size: -
D: -
J: TRBJ2-3

DNA: TGCAGTGCTAGTCGCGAGGCACTAGCCAATGAGCAGTTCTTC
CDR3: CSASREALANEQFF
V: TRBV20-1
size: -
D: -
J: TRBJ2-1

DNA: TGTGCCAGCAGTTTATCGAACGGGAGGGAGACCCAGTACTTC
CDR3: CASSLSNGRETQYF
V: TRBV27
size: -
D: TRBD2
J: TRBJ2-5

DNA: TGTGCCAGCAGCGTACAGGGAAGGGCGAATGGCTACACCTTC
CDR3: CASSVQGRANGYTF
V: TRBV5-4
size: -
D: -
J: TRBJ1-2

DNA: TGTGCCAGCAGTGAATCTAGCGGGAGGCCTCCGAGAAATGAGCAGTTCTTC
CDR3: CASSESSGRPPRNEQFF
V: TRBV2
size: -
D: TRBD2
J: TRBJ2-1

DNA: TGTGCCAGTAGTATAATTGGACTAGCGGGACGTCAGTACTTC
CDR3: CASSIIGLAGRQYF
V: TRBV19
size: once
D: TRBD2
J: TRBJ2-4

DNA: TGTGCCAGCAGCTCCCATTCCGGGGGCGCGGGCTATGGCTACACCTTC
CDR3: CASSSHSGGAGYGYTF
V: TRBV7-9
size: -
D: -
J: TRBJ1-2

DNA: TGTGCCTGGAGTGAGGCGGGAGGCACTGAAGCTTTCTTT
CDR3: CAWSEAGGTEAFF
V: TRBV30
size: medium-sized
D: -
J: TRBJ1-1

DNA: TGCGCCAGCAGAAGGTTTTCTCCGGCGGGAGGGCCGGAGAATGAGCAGTTCTTC
CDR3: CASRRFSPAGGPENEQFF
V: TRBV4-1
size: -
D: TRBD2
J: TRBJ2-1

DNA: TGTGCCTGGAGTCCAAGGACAGGGGGCGTTACTGAAGCTTTCTTT
CDR3: CAWSPRTGGVTEAFF
V: TRBV30
size: -
D: TRBD1
J: TRBJ1-1

DNA: TGTGCCAGTAGTATGATGTCTCAGCCCCAGCATTTT
CDR3: CASSMMSQPQHF
V: TRBV19
size: -
D: -
J: TRBJ1-5

DNA: TGTGCCAGCAGCCCCGGGACTAGCGGGATTGGGCATGAGCAGTTCTTC
CDR3: CASSPGTSGIGHEQFF
V: TRBV7-3
size: -
D: TRBD2
J: TRBJ2-1

DNA: TGTGCCAGCAGTTTAGCAACGTTTAGCAATCAGCCCCAGCATTTT
CDR3: CASSLATFSNQPQHF
V: TRBV28
size: medium-sized
D: -
J: TRBJ1-5

DNA: TGTGCCAGCAGCTTAGCGGACAGGCCCTCCTACGAGCAGTACTTC
CDR3: CASSLADRPSYEQYF
V: TRBV7-6
size: -
D: TRBD1
J: TRBJ2-7

DNA: TGTGCCAGCAGCCTAAGCCAGGGGGCCTACGAGCAGTACTTC
CDR3: CASSLSQGAYEQYF
V: TRBV14
size: -
D: TRBD1
J: TRBJ2-7

DNA: TGTGCCAGCAGTTACTCGATTCGGGGAGATACGCAGTATTTT
CDR3: CASSYSIRGDTQYF
V: TRBV6-5
size: -
D: -
J: TRBJ2-3

DNA: TGTGCCAGCAGTCGGACACCGGGACAGATAGGGAATCAGCCCCAGCATTTT
CDR3: CASSRTPGQIGNQPQHF
V: TRBV6-6
size: -
D: TRBD1
J: TRBJ1-5

DNA: TGTGCCTGGAGTGTTAATCTAGAAACCGGGGAGCTGTTTTTT
CDR3: CAWSVNLETGELFF
V: TRBV30
size: -
D: -
J: TRBJ2-2

DNA: TGTGCCAGCAGCTTAGATACAGGCTACAATGAGCAGTTCTTC
CDR3: CASSLDTGYNEQFF
V: TRBV7-9
size: -
D: -
J: TRBJ2-1

DNA: TGTGCCATCAGTGGCACATCCCGGACAGGTGGATTTGGAATGAACACTGAAGCTTTCTTT
CDR3: CAISGTSRTGGFGMNTEAFF
V: TRBV10-3
size: -
D: TRBD1
J: TRBJ1-1

DNA: TGTGCCATCAGTGAGTCGGGACTAGGCGGGGAGCTGTTTTTT
CDR3: CAISESGLGGELFF
V: TRBV10-3
size: -
D: TRBD2
J: TRBJ2-2

DNA: TGTGCCAGCAGCCCCGACAGCTCCTATGGCTACACCTTC
CDR3: CASSPDSSYGYTF
V: TRBV28
size: -
D: -
J: TRBJ1-2

DNA: TGTGCCAGCAGCACCACAGACAGGGGCTCCTACGAGCAGTACTTC
CDR3: CASSTTDRGSYEQYF
V: TRBV7-9
size: few
D: TRBD1
J: TRBJ2-7

DNA: TGTGCCAGCAGTCTGGGACAGATCTATGGCTACACCTTC
CDR3: CASSLGQIYGYTF
V: TRBV6-5
size: once
D: TRBD1
J: TRBJ1-2

DNA: TGTGCCAGCAGCGTAGACGGAGATTACACTGAAGCTTTCTTT
CDR3: CASSVDGDYTEAFF
V: TRBV9
size: -
D: -
J: TRBJ1-1

DNA: TGTGCCAGCAGTCAGACAGCATCTGATTCACCCCTCCACTTT
CDR3: CASSQTASDSPLHF
V: TRBV2
size: few
D: -
J: TRBJ1-6

DNA: TGCGCCAGCAGTGATTCCGGGGGGCTGAACACCGGGGAGCTGTTTTTT
CDR3: CASSDSGGLNTGELFF
V: TRBV10-1
size: -
D: -
J: TRBJ2-2

DNA: TGCGCCAGCAGCCCAACCGGAGGTCCCGTCTCCTACGAGCAGTACTTC
CDR3: CASSPTGGPVSYEQYF
V: TRBV4-1
size: -
D: -
J: TRBJ2-7

DNA: TGTGCCAGCAGCTTATTCGAGAACACTGAAGCTTTCTTT
CDR3: CASSLFENTEAFF
V: TRBV7-2
size: medium-sized
D: -
J: TRBJ1-1

DNA: TGTGCCAGCAGTTACTTGGCTTCCTATGGCTACACCTTC
CDR3: CASSYLASYGYTF
V: TRBV6-2/TRBV6-3
size: once
D: -
J: TRBJ1-2

DNA: TGTGCCAGCAGCTTGGGTCCTCAGCCCCAGCATTTT
CDR3: CASSLGPQPQHF
V: TRBV5-6
size: -
D: -
J: TRBJ1-5

DNA: TGTGCCAGCAGCCAAGATTTACTAGGGTATGCCTACAATGAGCAGTTCTTC
CDR3: CASSQDLLGYAYNEQFF
V: TRBV4-2
size: -
D: -
J: TRBJ2-1

DNA: TGTGCAAGTCGTCCTAAGAACACCGGGGAGCTGTTTTTT
CDR3: CASRPKNTGELFF
V: TRBV12-2
size: -
D: -
J: TRBJ2-2

DNA: TGTGCCAGCTCACCCCCTGGACTGGTCTACAATGAGCAGTTCTTC
CDR3: CASSPPGLVYNEQFF
V: TRBV18
size: -
D: -
J: TRBJ2-1

DNA: TGTGCCAGTAGTATAGAGGGGGCTAGCGGGGGCAAAAACATTCAGTACTTC
CDR3: CASSIEGASGGKNIQYF
V: TRBV19
size: -
D: TRBD2
J: TRBJ2-4

DNA: TGTGCCAGCACCCAGGCCAGGGGCGCCGGGGAGCTGTTTTTT
CDR3: CASTQARGAGELFF
V: TRBV28
size: few
D: -
J: TRBJ2-2

DNA: TGTGCCAGCAGCCGGGACGTCTCCTACAATGAGCAGTTCTTC
CDR3: CASSRDVSYNEQFF
V: TRBV6-4
size: few
D: -
J: TRBJ2-1